This T cell receptor beta chain was found in a study of T cell repertoires in cytomegalovirus infection. The overall study: CMV infection plus the matching HLA type was flagged by public TCR beta signatures.

Study results and caveats: Cumulative public TCR beta family frequency identified carriers of CMV plus the relevant HLA. In two of eight donors, the top clonotype was HLA-C-restricted CMV-specific.

TCRdb ran MiXCR on the reads and lists one entry per CDR3 protein. Among nearly 550,000 distinct CDR3 sequences, 16% were seen once, and the ten largest hold approximately 24%. Concerning this clonotype itself: Its antigen is as yet unknown.

This CDR3 region has 13 residues. The J segment lost 7 bases and the V segment lost 5 bases, leaving 6 bases of the junction unmatched. The germline gives CDR1 SGDLS, CDR2 YYNGEE. V and J are TRBV9 and TRBJ2-5; 9 nucleotides line up with TRBD2. The source is a human donor in good health (CMV status not recorded). Some clones in this sample may be carry-over from other donors' samples. Sample: CD8+ T cells from PBMCs. The DNA of the CDR3 is TGTGCCAGCAGTACAGCGGGGGGCACGACCCAGTACTTC. This codes for CASSTAGGTTQYF.